This T cell receptor (beta chain) emerged from a study of blood T cell repertoires in COVID-19. The overall study: Samples of COVID-19 (acute and convalescent) were obtained from the United States, Italy and Spain. PBMCs, B-cell-depleted T cells, or T cells provided the cDNA or gDNA that made up the material.

It was during active infection that Seattle patients were enrolled and then longitudinally followed. The CDR3 spans 13 residues. Per the germline V gene, CDR1 is KGHSH and CDR2 is LQKENI. Unmatched junction bases numbered 9, after V lost 11 bases and J lost 4 bases. Authors' analysis steps: Using reference gene primer amplification, nucleated cell counts were estimated. TCRdb keeps only in-frame clones here, not all; method: immunoSEQ multiplex PCR. V and J calls and clone size come straight from that table; D and trimming were deduced from the DNA. Of roughly 15,000 clones in the sample, roughly nine tenths were seen once.

The specimen was peripheral blood. The sequence was collected from a woman older than 75 with COVID-19, enrolled during active disease. The chain has TRBV18 and TRBJ2-5, with 8 bases that match TRBD1. CDR3 region: CAGRKGQGETQYF. The CDR3 DNA sequence: TGTGCCGGCCGAAAAGGACAGGGAGAGACCCAGTACTTC.